This T cell receptor (beta chain) was profiled in a study of T cell changes during pregnancy in multiple sclerosis. Produced via immunoSEQ multiplex PCR; TCRdb's table is partial and in-frame only. The repertoire holds tens of thousands of clones, with around 90% as singletons. Trimming took 1 base from V and 5 from J, leaving 12 bases between them. CDR3 length: 14 residues. Germline CDR1 is SEHNR and CDR2 is FQNEAQ (reference sequence). The specimen was CD4+ T cells from peripheral blood mononuclear cells, collected in the first trimester of pregnancy. The origin of this receptor is a female donor with multiple sclerosis, enrolled in a pregnancy study. The chain links TRBV7-9 to TRBJ2-7; D is uncertain. CDR3 in amino acids: CASSLEWPMDEQYF. The CDR3, as DNA: TGTGCCAGCAGCTTAGAATGGCCCATGGACGAGCAGTACTTC.